This TCR beta chain derives from a study of blood T cell repertoires in COVID-19. Background on the study: Acute-phase and convalescent COVID-19 samples originated in the United States, Italy and Spain. Sample material is recorded as cDNA or gDNA derived from T cells, B-cell-depleted T cells, or PBMCs.

How the authors handled the data: Estimation of nucleated cell counts was performed using reference gene primer amplification. Libraries were prepared by immunoSEQ multiplex PCR; TCRdb keeps only in-frame clonotypes and omits some of them. The V and J calls and the clone size are those of that table, but D and trimming were determined from the DNA. The sample holds 15,000 to 20,000 clones, about 91% seen once. The V end lost 0 bases, the J end lost 4 bases, and 9 bases lay between the germline ends. CDR1 and CDR2 (germline): MNHNS, SASEGT. The CDR3 loop spans 14 amino acids. The specimen sequenced was peripheral blood. This sequence joins TRBV6-1 and TRBJ1-2, with a weak D call TRBD1 (5 bases). The TCR sequence derives from a human donor in a cohort sampled during active COVID-19. CDR3 in amino acids: CASSEAAGTYGYTF. The DNA for the CDR3 is TGTGCCAGCAGTGAAGCGGCGGGGACCTATGGCTACACCTTC.